Below are 24 T cell receptor beta chains sequenced from a single sample in a study of identical twins. TCRdb itself ran the 5' RACE reads through MiXCR, one entry per CDR3 protein. The table includes some 710,000 distinct CDR3 sequences, around 5.7% detected once. Sequencing input: naive T cells sorted from blood. The receptors were gathered from a man between 18 and 35 years old in good health.

There are a few counts of this clonotype. J is TRBJ2-3 and V is TRBV12-3 or TRBV12-4, with D unresolved. CDR3 length equals 14 residues. Trimming cost V 4 bases and J 2 bases, with 10 bases left between them. The CDR3 DNA sequence: TGTGCCAGCAGTTACCCCACCGACACAGATACGCAGTATTTT. Its protein product is CASSYPTDTDTQYF.

The V call is TRBV7-9, the J call TRBJ1-3; TRBD1 might be the D (5 bases). The germline V gene has CDR1 SEHNR and CDR2 FQNEAQ (reference sequence). Trimming stripped 4 bases from V and 4 bases from J, with 11 bases between. The CDR3 totals 14 residues. The CDR3 coding sequence is TGTGCCAGCAGCTCCCGGGGCATCGGAAACACCATATATTTT. Translating it yields CASSSRGIGNTIYF.

The chain joins TRBV12-3 or TRBV12-4 to TRBJ2-7, with D uncertain. V was pared by 6 bases and J by 3 bases, with 9 bases between. CDR3 size: 12 residues. In nucleotides, the CDR3 is TGTGCCAGCAGGGACCGCGACTACGAGCAGTACTTC. This encodes CASRDRDYEQYF.

This clonotype was counted at least ten times. The chain joins TRBV25-1 to TRBJ2-1, with TRBD2 matching over 8 bases. Germline-derived CDR1 and CDR2 are MGHDK and SYGVNS. V was pared by 1 base and J by 6 bases, with 8 bases of the junction left unmatched. This CDR3 has 16 residues. The CDR3 is CASSEWTSNTGNEQFF. CDR3 nucleotides: TGTGCCAGCAGTGAATGGACTAGCAATACGGGCAATGAGCAGTTCTTC.

This clonotype was observed many times. V and J are TRBV7-3 and TRBJ1-6; D uncertain. This CDR3 is built from 13 residues. Germline-derived CDR1 and CDR2 are SGHTA and FQGTGA. V shed 6 bases and J shed 5 bases, with 8 bases lying between them. This CDR3 reads CASSLRDNSPLHF. In nucleotides, the CDR3 is TGTGCCAGCAGTTTACGCGATAATTCACCCCTCCACTTT.

J is TRBJ2-1 and V is TRBV7-9; 8 bases are shared with TRBD2. The CDR3 spans 13 residues. Germline assignment: CDR1 SEHNR and CDR2 FQNEAQ (reference sequence). V trimming: 5 bases; J trimming: 10 bases; junction bases outside the gene matches: 7. This CDR3 is CASSPSVAGEQFF. CDR3 nucleotides: TGTGCCAGCAGCCCCTCGGTAGCGGGAGAGCAGTTCTTC. The entire variable domain, with the rest obtained from reference TRBV7-9 and TRBJ2-1, is as follows: DTGVSQNPRHKITKRGQNVTFRCDPISEHNRLYWYRQTLGQGPEFLTYFQNEAQLEKSRLLSDRFSAERPKGSFSTLEIQRTEQGDSAMYLCASSPSVAGEQFFGPGTRLTVL.

This clonotype has only a few counts. V is TRBV7-2 and J is TRBJ2-1; D unclear. This CDR3 comprises 13 residues. V was cut by 1 base and J by 6 bases, with 7 bases left in between. CDR1 and CDR2 (germline): SGHTA, FQGNSA. The CDR3 nucleotides read TGTGCCAGCAGCTTAGACGCACTCAATGAGCAGTTCTTC. This sequence encodes CASSLDALNEQFF.

This clonotype appeared many times. The rearrangement links TRBV29-1 to TRBJ2-1, with D tentatively TRBD1 or TRBD2 (6 bases each). Germline V lookup: CDR1 SQVTM, CDR2 ANQGSEA. This CDR3 has 14 amino acids. V was shortened by 3 bases and J by 3 bases, with 12 bases between the two germline ends. The CDR3 loop is CSVEGGPYYNEQFF. The CDR3 nucleotides read TGCAGCGTTGAGGGGGGCCCCTACTACAATGAGCAGTTCTTC.

At least ten counts were recorded for this clonotype. The V and J genes are TRBV4-1 and TRBJ2-7; TRBD1 aligns across 9 bases. Germline CDR1 reads MGHRA; CDR2 reads YSYEKL. Unmatched junction bases numbered 1, after V lost 3 bases and J lost 1 base. CDR3 length: 14 amino acids. CDR3 nucleotides: TGCGCCAGCAGCCACGGACAGGGGTCCTACGAGCAGTACGTC. Protein: CASSHGQGSYEQYV.

This clonotype was counted only a few times. V gene TRBV4-3 combines with J gene TRBJ2-1; 10 nucleotides line up with TRBD1. This CDR3 has 15 amino acids. With 5 bases clipped from V and 8 bases from J, the junction kept 9 bases outside the gene matches. Germline V gene sequence: CDR1 LGHNA, CDR2 YSLEER. The DNA for the CDR3 is TGCGCCAGCAGCTCGGGGGACAGGGGAGGGGATGAGCAGTTCTTC. The encoded protein is CASSSGDRGGDEQFF.

At least ten counts were recorded for this clonotype. The V and J genes are TRBV13 and TRBJ1-6, with TRBD1 matching 7 bases. CDR3 length: 16 residues. V lost 5 bases to trimming and J lost 11 bases; unmatched junction nucleotides: 15. Germline V gene lookup returns CDR1 PRHDT and CDR2 FYEKMQ (reference sequence). CDR3: CASSQGGGGASPPLHF. CDR3 bases: TGTGCCAGCAGCCAAGGTGGAGGGGGCGCGTCTCCACCCCTCCACTTT.

Ten or more counts support this clonotype. The rearrangement uses TRBV5-1 and TRBJ2-1; D ambiguous. Germline V CDR1 and CDR2: SGHRS, YFSETQ. Trimming stripped 1 base from V and 7 bases from J, with 15 bases between. The CDR3 has 15 amino acids. In DNA form, the CDR3 reads TGCGCCAGCAGCTTGAACGATGAGCTGGGGAATGAGCAGTTCTTC. Its translation is CASSLNDELGNEQFF.

This clonotype has just a few counts. The genes are TRBV7-6 and TRBJ2-3, with 8 bases identical to TRBD2. The CDR3 runs 14 residues. J lost 6 bases, V lost 1 base, and 3 bases had no gene match. CDR1 is SGHVS, CDR2 FNYEAQ, per germline. In DNA form, the CDR3 reads TGTGCCAGCAGCTTAGGTAGCGGGATCGATACGCAGTATTTT. This translates into CASSLGSGIDTQYF.

This clonotype was counted a few times. J is TRBJ2-1 and V is TRBV20-1; TRBD2 is a possible D gene (6 bases). Trimming took 0 bases from V and 15 from J, leaving 15 bases between them. This CDR3 comprises 12 residues. Germline V gene sequence: CDR1 DFQATT, CDR2 SNEGSKA (reference sequence). The CDR3, as DNA: TGCAGTGCTAGAGATTTGACGGGAGTTTCGTTCTTC. It translates to CSARDLTGVSFF.

This clonotype has ten or more counts. The CDR3 bases are TGTGCCAGCAGTTACCGGGCTCAGCCCCAGCATTTT. Translating gives CASSYRAQPQHF. The chain employs TRBV6-2 or TRBV6-3 and TRBJ1-5; D is unresolved. The V and J ends lost 2 bases and 6 bases respectively, with 5 bases between them. Germline V gene data show CDR1 as MNHEY and CDR2 as SVGEGT. CDR3 size: 12 residues.

This clonotype was seen many times. The chain recombines TRBV5-1 with TRBJ2-1, with 8 bases identical to TRBD2. CDR1 and CDR2 from the germline V gene are SGHRS and YFSETQ. Trimming took 3 bases from V and 4 from J; bases not matched to a gene: 3. The CDR3 totals 14 residues. CDR3 nucleotide sequence: TGCGCCAGCAGCTCACTAGCGGCTTACAATGAGCAGTTCTTC. Translating it yields CASSSLAAYNEQFF.

The rearrangement links TRBV28 to TRBJ1-2, with 8 nucleotides matching TRBD1. The CDR3 runs 13 residues. V was pared by 6 bases and J by 7 bases, with 7 bases of the junction left unmatched. Germline CDR1 and CDR2: MDHEN and SYDVKM. The CDR3 DNA reads TGTGCCAGCAGGGAGGGACAGGAGGCTGGCTACACCTTC. It translates to CASREGQEAGYTF.

This clonotype has ten or more counts. The genes are TRBV6-5 and TRBJ2-3, with D possibly TRBD2 on 6 matching bases. Germline V gene sequence: CDR1 MNHEY, CDR2 SVGAGI. This CDR3 is 15 amino acids long. Deletions cut 0 bases from V and 4 bases from J, with 11 bases between. The CDR3 DNA reads as TGTGCCAGCAGTTACTCGCGGGAAGCATCAGATACGCAGTATTTT. As protein: CASSYSREASDTQYF.

The chain is built from TRBV4-1 and TRBJ1-1; tentative D call: TRBD1 (5 bases). Per the germline V gene, CDR1 is MGHRA and CDR2 is YSYEKL. Trimming pared 2 bases from V and 7 bases from J, leaving 5 bases between. The CDR3 consists of 11 residues. The CDR3 region has the DNA TGCGCCAGCAGCCAACAGGGTGAAGCTTTCTTT. It is translated as CASSQQGEAFF.

The chain is built from TRBV5-5 and TRBJ1-2; TRBD1 is a possible D gene (5 bases). Trimming took off 0 bases at V and 4 bases at J, with 16 bases between the two ends. Per the germline V gene, CDR1 is SGHKS and CDR2 is YYEKEE (reference sequence). The CDR3 is made up of 16 amino acids. CDR3 DNA: TGTGCCAGCAGCTTGGGCCCAGGGCCAATAGCCTATGGCTACACCTTC. Its translation: CASSLGPGPIAYGYTF.

At least ten counts were recorded for this clonotype. The chain joins TRBV5-1 to TRBJ2-2, with D unresolved. This CDR3 comprises 13 residues. Per the germline V gene, CDR1 is SGHRS and CDR2 is YFSETQ. V was trimmed by 0 bases and J by 12 bases, leaving 12 bases between them. The CDR3 coding sequence is TGCGCCAGCAGCTTGGCCAGCGAAGTTAAGCTGTTTTTT. Its protein is CASSLASEVKLFF.

This clonotype was seen many times. This chain links TRBV15 with TRBJ2-7, with TRBD1 identical over 9 bases. The CDR3 runs to 14 residues. The V and J ends lost 6 bases and 7 bases, in that order; junction bases with no gene match: 10. Per the germline V gene, CDR1 is LNHNV and CDR2 is YYDKDF (reference sequence). CDR3 in amino acids: CATRSTGGGGEQYV. Here the CDR3 DNA reads TGTGCCACCAGGAGTACAGGGGGCGGAGGAGAGCAGTACGTC.

This clonotype was seen at least ten times. The chain links TRBV5-1 to TRBJ2-1, with D possibly matching TRBD2 (6 bases). The CDR3 consists of 12 residues. Trimming removed 6 bases from V and 9 bases from J, with 13 bases in between. Looked up from germline, CDR1 is SGHRS and CDR2 is YFSETQ. The chain's CDR3 is CASKGGEAEQFF. The CDR3 DNA sequence: TGCGCCAGCAAAGGAGGGGAGGCTGAGCAGTTCTTC. Full variable domain (remainder filled in from reference TRBV5-1 and TRBJ2-1): KAGVTQTPRYLIKTRGQQVTLSCSPISGHRSVSWYQQTPGQGLQFLFEYFSETQRNKGNFPGRFSGRQFSNSRSEMNVSTLELGDSALYLCASKGGEAEQFFGPGTRLTVL.

This clonotype was picked up a small number of times. This sequence joins TRBV7-9 and TRBJ2-1; 8 bases agree with TRBD2. Germline V gene data show CDR1 as SEHNR and CDR2 as FQNEAQ (reference sequence). The CDR3 covers 14 residues. V dropped 3 bases and J dropped 6; count of bases not matched to a gene: 4. The CDR3: CASSLQREFNEQFF. The CDR3 region has the DNA TGTGCCAGCAGCTTGCAGCGGGAGTTCAATGAGCAGTTCTTC.